This TCR beta chain originates from a study of blood T cell repertoires in COVID-19. Background on the study: PBMCs, B-cell-depleted T cells, or T cells provided the cDNA or gDNA that made up the material.

How the authors handled the data: Estimation of nucleated cell counts relied on the amplification of reference gene primers. Profiled with immunoSEQ multiplex PCR; TCRdb holds only in-frame clones, not every one. The V and J calls and clone size were taken over from that table, and D and trimming were inferred from the DNA. Found here are over 600,000 clones, over 80% of them singletons; the top ten hold approximately 0.3%. This CDR3 region has 15 residues. In germline, CDR1 is SEHNR, CDR2 FQNEAQ (reference sequence). With 1 base clipped from V and 3 bases from J, the junction kept 5 bases outside the gene matches.

The source material was peripheral blood. The origin of this receptor is a woman aged 18-29 years with acute or convalescent COVID-19. The chain combines TRBV7-9 with TRBJ2-7, with 8 bases matching TRBD1. CDR3 sequence reads: CASSLEETGVYEQYF. The CDR3 DNA reads TGTGCCAGCAGCTTAGAGGAGACAGGGGTCTACGAGCAGTACTTC.